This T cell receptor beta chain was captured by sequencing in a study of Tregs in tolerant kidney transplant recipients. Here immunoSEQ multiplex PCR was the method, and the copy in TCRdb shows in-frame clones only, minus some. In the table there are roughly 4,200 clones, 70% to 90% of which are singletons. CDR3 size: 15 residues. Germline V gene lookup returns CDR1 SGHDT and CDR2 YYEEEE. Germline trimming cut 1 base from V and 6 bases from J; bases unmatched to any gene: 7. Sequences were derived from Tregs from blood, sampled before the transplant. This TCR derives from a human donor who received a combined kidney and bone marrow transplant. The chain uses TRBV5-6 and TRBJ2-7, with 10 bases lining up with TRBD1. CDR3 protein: CASSLWTGGLLEQYF. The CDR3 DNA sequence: TGTGCCAGCAGCTTGTGGACAGGGGGTCTACTCGAGCAGTACTTC.